This TCR beta chain was identified during a study of blood T cell repertoires in COVID-19. On the study more broadly: PBMCs, B-cell-depleted T cells, or T cells were the source of the cDNA or gDNA that made up the material.

The germline V gene has CDR1 GTSNPN and CDR2 SVGIG (reference sequence). The length of the CDR3 is 15 residues. Trimming took off 4 bases at V and 7 bases at J, with 22 bases between the two ends. Which cohort a participant joined came from the clinical history participants gave. All recovered Cohort 3 donors got two negative PCRs, got clearance, or saw symptom resolution. In the original workflow: Quantification of nucleated cells was approximated via reference gene primer amplification. The protocol was immunoSEQ multiplex PCR, while the TCRdb copy is restricted to in-frame clones and leaves out a portion. Clone size and the V and J calls come from that table; the DNA yielded D and trimming. Found here are a few hundred thousand clones, roughly 90% of them singletons; the top ten hold 1.8%.

Material: PBMCs or T cells enriched from blood (not recorded which). This clonotype originated in a woman in her thirties or forties who had recovered from COVID-19. The V gene is TRBV30, the J gene TRBJ1-2, with TRBD1 as a possible D gene (5 bases). Written as DNA, the CDR3 is TGTGCCTGGATCACGGGAGGGGCTGGAACGGGTGGCTACACCTTC. This sequence encodes CAWITGGAGTGGYTF.